This T cell receptor beta chain was recovered during a study of blood T cell repertoires in COVID-19. The overall study: The cDNA or gDNA used as material had been derived from T cells, B-cell-depleted T cells, or PBMCs.

Enrolled during active infection, Seattle patients were then followed longitudinally. The CDR3 has 15 residues. Unmatched junction bases numbered 3, after V lost 4 bases and J lost 7 bases. Germline V lookup: CDR1 SGHNT, CDR2 YYREEE (reference sequence). In the original processing: Reference gene primer amplification gave nucleated cell count estimates. Produced via immunoSEQ multiplex PCR; TCRdb's table is partial and in-frame only. V and J calls plus clone size are reproduced from that table; the DNA served to infer D and trimming. Here the sample spans a few hundred thousand clones, roughly 90% being singletons.

This TCR came from a woman in her twenties or thirties with COVID-19, enrolled during active disease. What was sequenced was peripheral blood. This chain links TRBV5-4 with TRBJ2-4; TRBD2 agrees at 15 bases. Here the CDR3 reads CASSAGTSGRNIQYF. DNA of the CDR3: TGTGCCAGCAGCGCGGGGACTAGCGGGAGGAACATTCAGTACTTC. Using reference TRBV5-4 and TRBJ2-4 for the parts outside the CDR3, the full variable domain is ETGVTQSPTHLIKTRGQQVTLRCSSQSGHNTVSWYQQALGQGPQFIFQYYREEENGRGNFPPRFSGLQFPNYSSELNVNALELDDSALYLCASSAGTSGRNIQYFGAGTRLSVL.